This entry lists 15 T cell receptor beta chains sequenced from one sample in a study of blood T cell repertoires in COVID-19. Using immunoSEQ multiplex PCR, the repertoire was profiled, and TCRdb retains in-frame clones only, with some absent. This table holds approximately 250,000 clones, roughly 79% found once. The material sequenced was PBMCs or T cells enriched from blood (not recorded which). The receptors originated from a man in his forties who had recovered from COVID-19.

The chain is built from TRBV7-2 and TRBJ1-1, with no clear D. Trimming removed 3 bases at V and 4 bases at J, with 9 bases between. Germline V lookup: CDR1 SGHTA, CDR2 FQGNSA. The CDR3 is made up of 13 amino acids. CDR3 nucleotide sequence: TGTGCCAGCAGCTTCGCCAGAACCACTGAAGCTTTCTTT. Its protein product is CASSFARTTEAFF.

This clone has more than one count but fewer than ten. The sample contains more than one DNA sequence encoding this CDR3. The V call is TRBV5-4, the J call TRBJ1-6; tentatively, D is TRBD1 (6 bases). Germline CDR1 and CDR2: SGHNT and YYREEE (reference sequence). V was shortened by 3 bases and J by 6 bases, with 10 bases between the two germline ends. CDR3 length equals 14 residues. The CDR3 bases are TGTGCCAGCAGCTCGACAGGCTTTAATTCACCCCTCCACTTT. Translation: CASSSTGFNSPLHF.

The genes are TRBV28 and TRBJ2-1, with D hard to call. The germline gives CDR1 MDHEN, CDR2 SYDVKM. The CDR3 covers 14 residues. V lost 7 bases and J lost 2, with 12 bases in between. The CDR3 reads CASTPARTYNEQFF. CDR3 in DNA: TGTGCCAGCACCCCCGCTAGAACCTACAATGAGCAGTTCTTC.

The chain couples TRBV6-5 to TRBJ2-7; possibly TRBD2 for D (5 bases). With 6 bases removed from V and 7 bases from J, the gap between germline ends came to 10 bases. This CDR3 contains 11 residues. Germline CDR1 reads MNHEY; CDR2 reads SVGAGI. CDR3 in amino acids: CASRSPGEQYF. CDR3 nucleotide sequence: TGTGCCAGCAGATCGCCGGGGGAGCAGTACTTC.

This sequence joins TRBV2 and TRBJ2-7; 8 nucleotides line up with TRBD1. Germline V CDR1 and CDR2: SNHLY, FYNNEI. V trimming: 2 bases; J trimming: 3 bases; junction bases outside the gene matches: 3. The CDR3 runs 14 residues. The CDR3: CASSEQGALYEQYF. CDR3 coding DNA: TGTGCCAGCAGTGAACAGGGGGCACTCTACGAGCAGTACTTC.

This clone was counted a single time. This sequence joins TRBV5-4 and TRBJ2-7; D call uncertain. The V end lost 1 base, the J end lost 3 bases, and 11 bases lay between the germline ends. This CDR3 spans 14 amino acids. Germline-derived CDR1 and CDR2 are SGHNT and YYREEE (reference sequence). The CDR3 spells CASSLIATGYEQYF. The CDR3 DNA reads as TGTGCCAGCAGCTTGATTGCAACCGGCTACGAGCAGTACTTC.

The chain employs TRBV19 and TRBJ2-7; 12 bases map to TRBD2. This CDR3 is built from 18 residues. V was pared by 1 base and J by 3 bases, with 10 bases of the junction left unmatched. Germline-derived CDR1 and CDR2 are LNHDA and SQIVND (reference sequence). CDR3 in DNA: TGTGCCAGTAGTATAGTTGTTACTAGCGGGGGGACGTTCTACGAGCAGTACTTC. This sequence encodes CASSIVVTSGGTFYEQYF.

The chain is built from TRBV5-1 and TRBJ1-1; no clear D gene. Trimming removed 2 bases from V and 6 bases from J, with 14 bases in between. The CDR3 has 14 amino acids. CDR1 is SGHRS, CDR2 YFSETQ, per germline. The CDR3 DNA reads TGCGCCAGCAGCTTACCTAAGCAGACTCCTGAAGCTTTCTTT. Translating it yields CASSLPKQTPEAFF.

This rearrangement joins TRBV7-2 to TRBJ1-1; 7 bases are a match to TRBD1. Germline-derived CDR1 and CDR2 are SGHTA and FQGNSA. Trimming cost V 5 bases and J 4 bases; bases outside gene matches: 7. The CDR3 has 14 residues. The DNA of the CDR3 is TGTGCCAGCAGCGAGAACAGGGGTGTCACTGAAGCTTTCTTT. The encoded protein is CASSENRGVTEAFF.

The chain joins TRBV4-2 to TRBJ1-2, with 8 bases that match TRBD1. The CDR3 runs to 12 residues. Germline assignment: CDR1 LGHNA and CDR2 YNFKEQ. V lost 8 bases and J lost 6; bases outside the gene matches: 5. This CDR3 reads CASGDRINGYTF. The DNA for the CDR3 is TGTGCCAGCGGGGACAGGATCAATGGCTACACCTTC.

J is TRBJ2-7 and V is TRBV5-1; D is uncertain. CDR1 SGHRS and CDR2 YFSETQ come from the germline V gene. V gave up 2 bases and J gave up 0 bases, with 6 bases separating them. This CDR3 is 13 amino acids long. The CDR3 loop is CASSFEDSYEQYF. For the CDR3, the DNA is TGCGCCAGCAGCTTTGAGGACTCCTACGAGCAGTACTTC.

This sequence joins TRBV14 and TRBJ1-3; TRBD1 aligns across 8 bases. The ends lost 4 bases at V and 0 bases at J; junction bases unmatched: 5. Germline loops: CDR1 SGHDN, CDR2 FVKESK. The CDR3 contains 16 residues. The CDR3, as DNA: TGTGCCAGCAGCCGTATAGGACAGGGCTCTGGAAACACCATATATTTT. It translates to CASSRIGQGSGNTIYF.

The CDR3 nucleotides read TGTGCCAGCAGCCTGGACGGGGATAACTATGGCTACACCTTC. Its translation is CASSLDGDNYGYTF. The gene calls are TRBV6-4 and TRBJ1-2; D is undetermined. CDR3 length equals 14 residues. V lost 6 bases to trimming and J lost 1 base, with 12 bases between them. Germline CDR1 is MRHNA and CDR2 is SNTAGT.

The rearrangement joins TRBV7-8 to TRBJ2-7, with D perhaps matching TRBD1 (6 bases). CDR1 is SGHVS and CDR2 is FQNEAQ in the germline V gene. Trimming left V 1 base short and J 3 bases short, with 10 bases between. The CDR3 loop spans 14 amino acids. For the CDR3, the DNA is TGTGCCAGCAGCTTAGGGACAGTCAACTACGAGCAGTACTTC. As protein: CASSLGTVNYEQYF.

This chain links TRBV7-9 with TRBJ2-7, with 8 bases matching TRBD2. The germline gives CDR1 SEHNR, CDR2 FQNEAQ (reference sequence). Trimming at V came to 4 bases and at J to 0 bases, leaving 5 bases not matched to a gene. The CDR3 is 15 amino acids. CDR3 coding DNA: TGTGCCAGCAGCTCCCCGGGGGGGAGCTCCTACGAGCAGTACTTC. Encoded protein: CASSSPGGSSYEQYF.